This record looks at one T cell receptor beta chain sequence and its context. Antigen unknown. TCRdb redid the calling of the reads with MiXCR, one entry per CDR3 protein. Of around 64,000 distinct CDR3 sequences listed, around 20% are singletons. This CDR3 spans 14 amino acids. The germline V gene encodes CDR1 DFQATT and CDR2 SNEGSKA (reference sequence). J gave up 1 base and V 5 bases, and 8 bases lay outside the gene matches. This entry comes from a study of type 1 regulatory T cells. General study points: Compared with non-type 1 regulatory T cells, type 1 regulatory T cells showed a more restricted TCR repertoire.

This sequence joins TRBV20-1 and TRBJ2-7, with 7 bases identical to TRBD1. The receptor was derived from a human donor in good health. Sequenced material: cultured type 1 regulatory T (Tr1) cells, either the whole culture or a sorted fraction (not recorded which). CDR3: CSADSRQGSYEQYF. The CDR3 nucleotides read TGCAGTGCTGATTCTCGACAGGGTTCCTACGAGCAGTACTTC.